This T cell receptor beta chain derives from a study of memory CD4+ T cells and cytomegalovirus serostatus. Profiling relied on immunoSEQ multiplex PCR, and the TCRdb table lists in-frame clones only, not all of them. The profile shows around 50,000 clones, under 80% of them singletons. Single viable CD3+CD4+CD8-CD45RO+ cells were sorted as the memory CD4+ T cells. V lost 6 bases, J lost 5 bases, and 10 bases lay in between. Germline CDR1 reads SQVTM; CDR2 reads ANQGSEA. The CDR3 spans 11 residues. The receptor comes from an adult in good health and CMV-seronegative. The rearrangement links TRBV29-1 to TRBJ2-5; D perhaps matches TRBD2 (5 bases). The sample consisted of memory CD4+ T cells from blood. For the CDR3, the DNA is TGCAGCGTGCGCCCGGGGGAGACCCAGTACTTC. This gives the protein CSVRPGETQYF.